One and the same sample provided the 6 T cell receptor beta chains below, sequenced in a study of HIV-infected patients and healthy controls. TCRdb re-derived calls from the 5' RACE reads in MiXCR, one entry per CDR3 protein. The repertoire holds around 67,000 distinct CDR3 sequences, about 17% seen once, with under 6.5% in the top ten. What was sequenced was CD4+ T cells from blood. These receptors all stem from a human donor in good health.

This clonotype was counted only a few times. The V call is TRBV5-5, the J call TRBJ1-1; D is uncertain. V gave up 2 bases and J gave up 3 bases, with 14 bases separating them. Germline-derived CDR1 and CDR2 are SGHKS and YYEKEE (reference sequence). This CDR3 contains 15 residues. Here the CDR3 reads CASSFNGRVDTEAFF. The CDR3 region has the DNA TGTGCCAGCAGCTTTAATGGACGCGTGGACACTGAAGCTTTCTTT.

The chain uses TRBV11-2 and TRBJ2-1, with 7 bases identical to TRBD2. V shed 5 bases and J 6 bases; nucleotides not matched to a gene: 13. This CDR3 contains 16 residues. Germline values: CDR1 SGHAT, CDR2 FQNNGV. CDR3 in DNA: TGTGCCAGCAGCCTCACGGGGGGATTAAGAAGCAATGAGCAGTTCTTC. Translation gives CASSLTGGLRSNEQFF.

In its sample, this clonotype was seen a few times. V gene TRBV3-1 combines with J gene TRBJ1-2; 9 positions match TRBD1. The CDR3 contains 16 residues. Germline-derived CDR1 and CDR2 are LGHDT and YNNKEL (reference sequence). Trimming at V came to 5 bases and at J to 8 bases, leaving 15 bases not matched to a gene. In DNA, the CDR3 is TGTGCCAGCAGCACCGGGACAGGGCCCCTCTTGAGGGGCTACACCTTC. It specifies CASSTGTGPLLRGYTF.

This clonotype was recorded a few times. The gene calls are TRBV5-5 and TRBJ2-3; D call uncertain. The CDR3 loop spans 14 amino acids. V was trimmed by 2 bases and J by 0 bases, leaving 7 bases between them. CDR1 is SGHKS and CDR2 is YYEKEE in the germline V gene (reference sequence). The CDR3 DNA is TGTGCCAGCAGCTTAAGCAGCAGCACAGATACGCAGTATTTT. Translation gives CASSLSSSTDTQYF. The full variable domain, rest sourced from reference TRBV5-5 and TRBJ2-3, is DAGVTQSPTHLIKTRGQQVTLRCSPISGHKSVSWYQQVLGQGPQFIFQYYEKEERGRGNFPDRFSARQFPNYSSELNVNALLLGDSALYLCASSLSSSTDTQYFGPGTRLTVL.

This clonotype was seen once. This clone may be a read error of a much larger clone one base away. V usage is TRBV28 and J usage is TRBJ1-4, with a weak D call TRBD1 (6 bases). The CDR3 spans 14 residues. Germline assignment: CDR1 MDHEN and CDR2 SYDVKM. The CDR3: CPSSTGTSSEKLFF. The CDR3 DNA follows: TGTCCCAGCAGTACCGGGACAAGTTCTGAAAAACTGTTTTTT.

Comments on this clonotype: A junction end diverges from the germline sequence, so it may reflect a read error. J is TRBJ2-7 and V is TRBV19; D tentatively reads TRBD1 or TRBD2 (5 bases each). Per germline, CDR1 LNHDA and CDR2 SQIVND (reference sequence). This CDR3 has 15 amino acids. The CDR3 nucleotides are TGTGCCAGTAAATTTACGGGACGGAGCTCCAACGAGCAGTACTTC. Its protein product is CASKFTGRSSNEQYF.